The 31 T cell receptor beta chains below come from one sample, sequenced in a study of Graves' ophthalmopathy and Graves' hyperthyroidism. The TCR beta CDR3 regions underwent amplification from RNA transcripts. RT-PCR was first run with HTBI primers, then multiplex PCR in a second round. MiXCR, run by TCRdb on the multiplex PCR reads, gives a single entry per CDR3 protein. Of some 1.1 million distinct CDR3 sequences in the sample, about 40% were seen once. The sample consisted of peripheral blood or thyroid tissue (not recorded which). Receptors originate from an adult man with Graves' hyperthyroidism.

The chain has TRBV20-1 and TRBJ2-5; the D gene is possibly TRBD1 (5 bases). This CDR3 spans 14 amino acids. The V and J ends lost 0 bases and 4 bases respectively, with 12 bases between them. In germline, CDR1 is DFQATT, CDR2 SNEGSKA (reference sequence). CDR3 sequence: CSARDISQGETQYF. In DNA form, the CDR3 reads TGCAGTGCTAGAGATATAAGTCAGGGAGAGACCCAGTACTTC.

This clonotype was seen only once. V and J are TRBV7-4 and TRBJ2-7; 9 positions agree with TRBD2. The CDR3 covers 14 residues. V shed 6 bases, J shed 2 bases, and the junction held 5 bases outside the gene matches. Germline lookup yields CDR1 SGHVT and CDR2 SQSDAQ. CDR3 sequence: CASRKGLAPYEQYF. In DNA form, the CDR3 reads TGTGCCAGCAGAAAGGGACTAGCCCCCTACGAGCAGTACTTC.

The V and J genes are TRBV10-2 and TRBJ1-2; D not certain. The V gene lost 4 bases and the J gene lost 7 bases, with 13 bases spanning the gap. The CDR3 totals 13 residues. Germline-derived CDR1 and CDR2 are WSHSY and SAAADI. The CDR3: CASSAGLAAGYTF. The CDR3 DNA follows: TGCGCCAGCAGTGCCGGACTAGCGGCTGGCTACACCTTC.

The chain has TRBV5-1 and TRBJ1-1, with 7 bases matching TRBD1. The CDR3 covers 15 residues. Trimming cost V 6 bases and J 0 bases; bases outside gene matches: 8. CDR1 and CDR2 from the germline V gene are SGHRS and YFSETQ. The CDR3, as DNA: TGCGCCAGCATCAATCCGACAGGGATGAACACTGAAGCTTTCTTT. This translates into CASINPTGMNTEAFF.

The sample holds a few counts of this clonotype. A read error is possible here, since a much larger clone lies one base away. The chain joins TRBV29-1 to TRBJ2-7; no firm D call. Germline CDR1 and CDR2: SQVTM and ANQGSEA. The CDR3 extends over 11 amino acids. CDR3 in amino acids: CSVEYSYEQCF. The CDR3 coding sequence is TGCAGCGTTGAATACAGCTACGAGCAGTGCTTC.

This sequence joins TRBV10-3 and TRBJ2-7, with D perhaps TRBD2 (5 bases). CDR3 length: 18 amino acids. Trimming took 3 bases from V and 0 from J, leaving 21 bases between them. Germline V gene lookup returns CDR1 ENHRY and CDR2 SYGVKD. The CDR3 protein is CAISDRERVILSSYEQYF. In nucleotides, the CDR3 is TGTGCCATCAGTGATCGGGAACGGGTGATTCTTAGCTCCTACGAGCAGTACTTC.

This chain links TRBV20-1 with TRBJ1-5; D is unresolved. CDR1 is DFQATT, CDR2 SNEGSKA, per germline (reference sequence). V dropped 0 bases and J dropped 3 bases, with 15 bases sitting between them. This CDR3 is 16 amino acids long. The CDR3 region has the DNA TGCAGTGCTAGAGATCCTGAAGGGTTCGACAATCAGCCCCAGCATTTT. Its protein is CSARDPEGFDNQPQHF.

The V gene is TRBV10-1, the J gene TRBJ1-1, with D possibly TRBD1 on 6 matching bases. Germline values: CDR1 WNHNN, CDR2 SYGVQD (reference sequence). The CDR3 is made up of 15 amino acids. Trimming took off 3 bases at V and 3 bases at J, with 14 bases between the two ends. The CDR3 DNA reads as TGCGCCAGCAGTGATCAAATTGGGGGCCACACTGAAGCTTTCTTT. Residues: CASSDQIGGHTEAFF.

This chain links TRBV5-1 with TRBJ2-7, with D possibly being TRBD1 (5 bases). CDR3 size: 15 residues. V lost 0 bases and J lost 0, with 10 bases in between. Germline V gene sequence: CDR1 SGHRS, CDR2 YFSETQ. The CDR3 DNA is TGCGCCAGCAGCTTGGGACAGAAAACCTCCTACGAGCAGTACTTC. Translated, it gives CASSLGQKTSYEQYF.

This chain joins TRBV7-9 and TRBJ1-3; D is undetermined. The V end was cut by 1 base, the J end by 2 bases, with 6 bases between. The CDR3 consists of 14 residues. CDR1 SEHNR and CDR2 FQNEAQ come from the germline V gene (reference sequence). CDR3 protein: CASSLDGPGNTIYF. As DNA, the CDR3 is TGTGCCAGCAGCTTAGACGGTCCTGGAAACACCATATATTTT.

This clonotype was counted at least ten times. The J gene is TRBJ2-5, the V gene TRBV10-3, with D tentatively TRBD2 (5 bases). V was cut by 5 bases and J by 1 base, with 8 bases left in between. This CDR3 comprises 13 residues. Germline lookup yields CDR1 ENHRY and CDR2 SYGVKD. CDR3 in DNA: TGTGCCATCAGTCCGGGATTCCAAGAGACCCAGTACTTC. This sequence encodes CAISPGFQETQYF.

This clonotype was recorded at least ten times. This sequence joins TRBV7-8 and TRBJ2-7; TRBD2 agrees at 8 bases. Trimming at V came to 5 bases and at J to 1 base, leaving 4 bases not matched to a gene. The CDR3 length is 14 residues. Germline V gene lookup returns CDR1 SGHVS and CDR2 FQNEAQ. The CDR3 loop reads CASSKAGESYEQYF. The CDR3 DNA sequence: TGTGCCAGCAGCAAAGCGGGAGAATCCTACGAGCAGTACTTC.

This clonotype was recorded many times. The chain joins TRBV4-3 to TRBJ2-7, with D possibly being TRBD1 or TRBD2 (5 bases each). V was cut by 0 bases and J by 10 bases, with 19 bases left in between. The CDR3 spans 15 residues. CDR1 LGHNA and CDR2 YSLEER come from the germline V gene. Written as DNA, the CDR3 is TGCGCCAGCAGCCAAGATATTGGGGGAACGTTAGGTCAGTACTTC. It codes for CASSQDIGGTLGQYF.

This clonotype has a count of ten or more. The CDR3 bases are TGCAGCGTTGAAGATCGACAGGGCCTAATATATTTT. Protein: CSVEDRQGLIYF. The chain links TRBV29-1 to TRBJ1-3, with 7 bases fitting TRBD1. The CDR3 has 12 amino acids. Germline V gene lookup returns CDR1 SQVTM and CDR2 ANQGSEA. V lost 0 bases, J lost 13 bases, and 6 bases stayed unmatched.

The chain recombines TRBV7-9 with TRBJ2-6; TRBD1 or TRBD2 may be the D gene (6 bases each). Germline V gene lookup returns CDR1 SEHNR and CDR2 FQNEAQ (reference sequence). CDR3 length: 13 residues. With 1 base removed from V and 11 bases from J, the gap between germline ends came to 9 bases. DNA for the CDR3: TGTGCCAGCAGCTTAGAGGGGGGTTACGTCCTGACTTTC. Protein sequence: CASSLEGGYVLTF.

V gene TRBV7-9 combines with J gene TRBJ1-1; D is unresolved. The CDR3 loop spans 10 amino acids. CDR1 is SEHNR, CDR2 FQNEAQ, per germline (reference sequence). As DNA, the CDR3 is TGTGCGGGAGCCGTCACTGAAGCTTTCTTT. Translating gives CAGAVTEAFF.

This clonotype appeared many times. J is TRBJ2-2 and V is TRBV11-3; D is perhaps TRBD1 or TRBD2 (5 bases each). There are 14 residues in the CDR3. Germline CDR1 and CDR2: SGHNT and YENEEA. Deletions cut 5 bases from V and 8 bases from J, with 15 bases between. The CDR3 DNA reads as TGTGCCAGCAGCATCGGGGCTAGCCCTGGGGAGCTGTTTTTT. Translated, it gives CASSIGASPGELFF.

The V and J genes are TRBV2 and TRBJ2-7, with 7 positions matching TRBD2. Germline values: CDR1 SNHLY, CDR2 FYNNEI. CDR3 size: 15 residues. J gave up 6 bases and V 0 bases, and 8 bases lay outside the gene matches. CDR3 DNA sequence: TGTGCCAGCAGTGAAGCGGGGAGGGTCGGAAGCGAGCAGTACTTC. Translation: CASSEAGRVGSEQYF. The full variable domain, completed using reference TRBV2 and TRBJ2-7, is EPEVTQTPSHQVTQMGQEVILRCVPISNHLYFYWYRQILGQKVEFLVSFYNNEISEKSEIFDDQFSVERPDGSNFTLKIRSTKLEDSAMYFCASSEAGRVGSEQYFGPGTRLTVT.

This clonotype was recorded many times. A read error may account for a junction end that differs from germline. The chain carries TRBV10-3 and TRBJ2-7; D not certain. Germline V gives CDR1 ENHRY, CDR2 SYGVKD. This CDR3 is 12 amino acids long. DNA for the CDR3: TGTGCCAGCAGTACGCAACCCTACGAGCAGTACTTC. It specifies CASSTQPYEQYF.

In this sample, this clonotype turned up a few times. The chain carries TRBV6-5 and TRBJ1-6, with TRBD1 as a possible D gene (5 bases). This CDR3 has 16 amino acids. Germline CDR1 reads MNHEY; CDR2 reads SVGAGI. Trimming left V 4 bases short and J 8 bases short, with 18 bases between. Written as DNA, the CDR3 is TGTGCCAGCAGTTTTCCCCAGGGCGTCAGGCATTCACCCCTCCACTTT. Translated, it gives CASSFPQGVRHSPLHF.

The V call is TRBV28, the J call TRBJ2-7, with D perhaps matching TRBD1 (7 bases). CDR1 is MDHEN, CDR2 SYDVKM, per germline. This CDR3 has 15 residues. V lost 6 bases to trimming and J lost 5 bases, with 20 bases between them. The CDR3 DNA is TGTGCCAGCAGGGAGGGGGCGGATCGCTACGACGAGCAGTACTTC. Its protein product is CASREGADRYDEQYF.

This clonotype was seen a few times. V and J are TRBV7-2 and TRBJ2-7, with D perhaps TRBD2 (6 bases). This CDR3 is built from 16 residues. Trimming removed 4 bases from V and 1 base from J, with 17 bases in between. Germline CDR1 is SGHTA and CDR2 is FQGNSA. CDR3 amino acids: CASSSVGGIFSYEQYF. DNA of the CDR3: TGTGCCAGCAGCTCAGTAGGAGGGATTTTTTCCTACGAGCAGTACTTC.

The chain uses TRBV10-2 and TRBJ2-6; 7 nucleotides line up with TRBD1. Germline values: CDR1 WSHSY, CDR2 SAAADI. With V trimmed by 6 bases and J by 3 bases, 5 bases remained unmatched. The CDR3 extends over 15 amino acids. CDR3: CASRGTVGGANVLTF. CDR3 sequence (DNA): TGCGCCAGCAGGGGGACAGTCGGTGGGGCCAACGTCCTGACTTTC.

This sequence joins TRBV25-1 and TRBJ1-2; TRBD1 is a possible D gene (5 bases). In germline, CDR1 is MGHDK, CDR2 SYGVNS. V dropped 6 bases and J dropped 1 base, with 24 bases sitting between them. The CDR3 sequence is 18 residues long. This CDR3 is CASSSPALWGTFNYGYTF. The DNA of the CDR3 is TGTGCCAGCAGCTCCCCGGCGCTATGGGGGACGTTTAACTATGGCTACACCTTC.

The table lists this clonotype with many counts. CDR3 amino acids: CASSFYPGELFF. The CDR3 DNA sequence: TGTGCCAGCAGCTTCTACCCCGGGGAGCTGTTTTTT. V gene TRBV7-2 combines with J gene TRBJ2-2; no firm D call. Germline CDR1 reads SGHTA; CDR2 reads FQGNSA. Between the trimmed V and J ends, which lost 3 bases and 6 bases, there was a span of 5 bases. The CDR3 is 12 amino acids.

The table lists this clonotype with many counts. The V call is TRBV7-9, the J call TRBJ2-2; 11 bases fit TRBD2. The CDR3 spans 16 residues. J gave up 5 bases and V 5 bases, and 7 bases lay outside the gene matches. Germline V lookup: CDR1 SEHNR, CDR2 FQNEAQ (reference sequence). CDR3 amino acids: CASSPLAGVGTGELFF. The CDR3 DNA reads TGTGCCAGCAGCCCACTAGCGGGAGTTGGTACCGGGGAGCTGTTTTTT. The variable domain in full, completed from reference TRBV7-9 and TRBJ2-2, reads DTGVSQNPRHKITKRGQNVTFRCDPISEHNRLYWYRQTLGQGPEFLTYFQNEAQLEKSRLLSDRFSAERPKGSFSTLEIQRTEQGDSAMYLCASSPLAGVGTGELFFGEGSRLTVL.

This clonotype was seen ten or more times. The chain recombines TRBV5-1 with TRBJ2-5, with D perhaps matching TRBD2 (5 bases). CDR1 is SGHRS and CDR2 is YFSETQ in the germline V gene. V shed 3 bases and J shed 5 bases, with 17 bases lying between them. This CDR3 is built from 15 residues. DNA for the CDR3: TGCGCCAGCAGCTCGACGGGAATTTCGAGTGAGACCCAGTACTTC. It yields the protein CASSSTGISSETQYF. Variable domain in full (rest from reference TRBV5-1 and TRBJ2-5): KAGVTQTPRYLIKTRGQQVTLSCSPISGHRSVSWYQQTPGQGLQFLFEYFSETQRNKGNFPGRFSGRQFSNSRSEMNVSTLELGDSALYLCASSSTGISSETQYFGPGTRLLVL.

The chain employs TRBV20-1 and TRBJ2-6, with a possible D match to TRBD1 (6 bases). The V end was cut by 3 bases, the J end by 0 bases, with 15 bases between. The CDR3 spans 17 residues. Germline V gene lookup returns CDR1 DFQATT and CDR2 SNEGSKA (reference sequence). The CDR3 sequence: CSASKWQGISGANVLTF. The CDR3 DNA follows: TGCAGTGCTAGTAAATGGCAGGGGATCTCTGGGGCCAACGTCCTGACTTTC.

This clonotype has at least ten counts. The V call is TRBV11-2, the J call TRBJ1-5; 9 nucleotides line up with TRBD1. CDR3 length: 15 residues. In germline, CDR1 is SGHAT, CDR2 FQNNGV. V lost 5 bases and J lost 3; bases outside the gene matches: 5. CDR3 nucleotides: TGTGCCAGCAGCGCAGGGACAGGGAACAATCAGCCCCAGCATTTT. Translating it yields CASSAGTGNNQPQHF.

This clonotype was observed many times. The chain uses TRBV15 and TRBJ2-7; 7 bases line up with TRBD2. CDR1 and CDR2 from the germline V gene are LNHNV and YYDKDF (reference sequence). This CDR3 region has 15 residues. V lost 5 bases and J lost 2; bases outside the gene matches: 9. CDR3 sequence (DNA): TGTGCCACCAGCGTAAATAGCGGGCCGGCCTACGAGCAGTACTTC. Its translation is CATSVNSGPAYEQYF.

This clonotype has a single count. This chain uses TRBV29-1 with TRBJ2-5, with TRBD2 matching over 8 bases. The CDR3 has 13 amino acids. Germline V gene lookup returns CDR1 SQVTM and CDR2 ANQGSEA. With V trimmed by 2 bases and J by 5 bases, 4 bases remained unmatched. The CDR3 DNA reads TGCAGCGTTGAAACTAGCGGCGGGGAGACCCAGTACTTC. Translation gives CSVETSGGETQYF.